This T cell receptor beta chain stems from a study of T cell clonality in common variable immunodeficiency. Sequencing was performed with immunoSEQ multiplex PCR; in TCRdb, only in-frame clones are kept and a portion is missing. Observed are tens of thousands of clones, no singletons, with the top ten taking approximately 5.4%. The table lists this clone with many counts. Its antigen remains unknown. The read comes to an end 3 residues before the CDR3 does, leaving the germline J gene to fill in the end. Most patients and controls had Caucasian heritage. Study conclusions and caveats: CVID subjects shared fewer TCRbeta clones than healthy controls did.

This CDR3 spans 15 amino acids. Germline V gives CDR1 MDHEN, CDR2 SYDVKM. V lost 5 bases and J 4 bases, leaving 18 bases between the germline ends. Specimen: peripheral blood mononuclear cells. The receptor's source is a person aged 18-70 years in good health. The chain joins TRBV28 to TRBJ2-7; a weak D match, TRBD2 (6 bases). The CDR3 DNA, read in part, is TGTGCCAGCAGTCCGCCCGGCGGGGTTACGTACGAG. Translated: CASSPPGGVTYE. The full CDR3 sequence reads CASSPPGGVTYEQYF.